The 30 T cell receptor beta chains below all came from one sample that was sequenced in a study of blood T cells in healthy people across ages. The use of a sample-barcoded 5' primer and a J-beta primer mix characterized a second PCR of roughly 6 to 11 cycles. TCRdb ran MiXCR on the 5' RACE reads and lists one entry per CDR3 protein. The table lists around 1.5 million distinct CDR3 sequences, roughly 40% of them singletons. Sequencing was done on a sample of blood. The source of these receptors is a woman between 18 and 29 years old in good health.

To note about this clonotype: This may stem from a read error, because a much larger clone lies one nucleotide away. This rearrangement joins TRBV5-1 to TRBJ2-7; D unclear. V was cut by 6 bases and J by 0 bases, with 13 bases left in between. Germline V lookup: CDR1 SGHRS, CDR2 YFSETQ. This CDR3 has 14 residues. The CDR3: CASISSSSSYEQYF. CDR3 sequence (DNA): TGCGCCAGCATAAGCAGTTCGAGCTCCTACGAGCAGTACTTC.

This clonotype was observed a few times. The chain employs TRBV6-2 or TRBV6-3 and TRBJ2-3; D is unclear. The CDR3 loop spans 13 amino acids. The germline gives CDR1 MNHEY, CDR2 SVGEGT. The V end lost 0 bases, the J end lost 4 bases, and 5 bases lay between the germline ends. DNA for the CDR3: TGTGCCAGCAGTTACTCTCAGGCAGATACGCAGTATTTT. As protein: CASSYSQADTQYF.

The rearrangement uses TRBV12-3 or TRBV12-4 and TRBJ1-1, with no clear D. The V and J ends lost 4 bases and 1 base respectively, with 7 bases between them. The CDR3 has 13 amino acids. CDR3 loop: CASSSLQNTEAFF. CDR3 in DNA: TGTGCCAGCAGTTCCCTACAGAACACTGAAGCTTTCTTT.

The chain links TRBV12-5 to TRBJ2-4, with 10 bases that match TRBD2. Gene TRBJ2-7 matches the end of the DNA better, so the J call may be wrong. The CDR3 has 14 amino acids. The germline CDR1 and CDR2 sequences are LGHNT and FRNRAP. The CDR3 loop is CASGAGTSVYEQYF. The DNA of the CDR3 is TGTGCTAGTGGAGCCGGGACTAGCGTCTACGAGCAGTACTTC.

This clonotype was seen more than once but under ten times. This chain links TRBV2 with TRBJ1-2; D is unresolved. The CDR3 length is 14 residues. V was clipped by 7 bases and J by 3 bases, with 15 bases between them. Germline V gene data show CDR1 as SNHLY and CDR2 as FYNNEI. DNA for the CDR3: TGTGCCAGCAACCCACAAGACAACGACTATGGCTACACCTTC. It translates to CASNPQDNDYGYTF.

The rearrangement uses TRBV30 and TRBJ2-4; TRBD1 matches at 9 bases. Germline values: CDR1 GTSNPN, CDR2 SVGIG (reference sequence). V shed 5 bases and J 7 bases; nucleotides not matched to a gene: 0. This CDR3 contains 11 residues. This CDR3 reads CAWDRGNIQYF. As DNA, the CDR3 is TGTGCCTGGGACAGGGGGAACATTCAGTACTTC.

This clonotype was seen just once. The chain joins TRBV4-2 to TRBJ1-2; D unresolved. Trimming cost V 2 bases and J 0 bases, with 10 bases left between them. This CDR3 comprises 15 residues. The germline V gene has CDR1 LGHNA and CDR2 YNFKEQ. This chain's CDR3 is CASSQSDLSNYGYTF. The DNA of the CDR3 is TGTGCCAGCAGCCAATCCGACTTGTCTAACTATGGCTACACCTTC.

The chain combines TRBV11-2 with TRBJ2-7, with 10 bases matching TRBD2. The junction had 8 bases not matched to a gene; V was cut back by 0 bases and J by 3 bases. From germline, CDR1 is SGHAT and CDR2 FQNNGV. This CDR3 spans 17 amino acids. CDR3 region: CASSLDTATSGLYEQYF. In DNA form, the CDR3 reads TGTGCCAGCAGCTTAGATACAGCGACTAGCGGGCTCTACGAGCAGTACTTC.

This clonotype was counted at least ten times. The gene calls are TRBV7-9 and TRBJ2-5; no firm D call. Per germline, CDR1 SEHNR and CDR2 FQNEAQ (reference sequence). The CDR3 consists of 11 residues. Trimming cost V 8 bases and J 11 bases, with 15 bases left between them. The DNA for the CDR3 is TGTGCCAGCGTGGGTCCGAGAGAGCAGTACTTC. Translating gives CASVGPREQYF.

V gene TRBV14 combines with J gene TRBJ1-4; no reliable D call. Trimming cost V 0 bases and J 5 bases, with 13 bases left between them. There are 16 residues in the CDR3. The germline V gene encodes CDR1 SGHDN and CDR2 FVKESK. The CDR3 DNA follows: TGTGCCAGCAGCCAAGATCAAAGGGTGGGGAATGAAAAACTGTTTTTT. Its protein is CASSQDQRVGNEKLFF.

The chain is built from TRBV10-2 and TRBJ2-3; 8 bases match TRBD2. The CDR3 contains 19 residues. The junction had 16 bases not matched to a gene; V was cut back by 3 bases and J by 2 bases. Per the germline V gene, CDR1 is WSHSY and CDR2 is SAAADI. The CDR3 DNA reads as TGCGCCAGCAGTGAAGCGCGCGGGGGGCAAGACTCTACCACAGATACGCAGTATTTT. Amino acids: CASSEARGGQDSTTDTQYF.

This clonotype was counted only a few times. CDR3 in DNA: TGTGCCAGCAGTTACCTAATTGGGACTACGGGAGAGCAGTACTTC. Translation gives CASSYLIGTTGEQYF. V is TRBV6-2 or TRBV6-3 and J is TRBJ2-7; 7 bases fit TRBD2. The CDR3 runs 15 residues. The V segment lost 2 bases and the J segment 7 bases; nucleotides outside the gene matches: 11. CDR1 is MNHEY, CDR2 SVGEGT, per germline.

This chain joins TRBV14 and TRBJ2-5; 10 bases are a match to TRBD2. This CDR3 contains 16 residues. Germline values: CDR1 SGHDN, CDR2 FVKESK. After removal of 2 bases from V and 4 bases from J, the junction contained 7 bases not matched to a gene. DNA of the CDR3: TGTGCCAGCAGCCAACTAGCGGGGGTAATACGAGAGACCCAGTACTTC. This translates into CASSQLAGVIRETQYF.

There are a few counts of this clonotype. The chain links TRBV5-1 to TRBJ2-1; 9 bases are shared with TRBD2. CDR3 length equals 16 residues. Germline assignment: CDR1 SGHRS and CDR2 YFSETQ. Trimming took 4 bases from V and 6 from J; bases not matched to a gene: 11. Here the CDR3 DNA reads TGCGCCAGCAGCCTATCCGGGACTAGCCCCCTCAATGAGCAGTTCTTC. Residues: CASSLSGTSPLNEQFF.

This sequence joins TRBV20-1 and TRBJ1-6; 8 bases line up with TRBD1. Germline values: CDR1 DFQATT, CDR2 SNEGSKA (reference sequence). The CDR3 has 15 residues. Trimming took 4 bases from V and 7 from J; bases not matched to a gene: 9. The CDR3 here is CSANPWTGLNSPLHF. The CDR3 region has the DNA TGCAGTGCTAACCCCTGGACAGGGCTAAATTCACCCCTCCACTTT.

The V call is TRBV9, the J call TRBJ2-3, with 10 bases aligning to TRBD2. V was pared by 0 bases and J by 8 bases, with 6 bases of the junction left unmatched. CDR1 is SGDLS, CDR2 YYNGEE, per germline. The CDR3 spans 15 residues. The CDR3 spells CASSVGGLAHGTQYF. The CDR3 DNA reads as TGTGCCAGCAGCGTAGGGGGACTAGCGCACGGTACGCAGTATTTT.

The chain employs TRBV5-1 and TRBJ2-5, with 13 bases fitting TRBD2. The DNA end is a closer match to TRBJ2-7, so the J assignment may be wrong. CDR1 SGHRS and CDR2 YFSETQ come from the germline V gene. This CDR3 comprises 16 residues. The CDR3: CASSFGLAGEYYEQYF. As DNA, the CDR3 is TGCGCCAGCAGTTTCGGACTAGCGGGAGAGTACTACGAGCAGTACTTC.

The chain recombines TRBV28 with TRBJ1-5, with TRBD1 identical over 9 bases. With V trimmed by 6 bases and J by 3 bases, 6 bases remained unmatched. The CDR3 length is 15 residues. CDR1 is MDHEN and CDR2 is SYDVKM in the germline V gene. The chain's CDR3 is CASRHRDRDNQPQHF. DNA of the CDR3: TGTGCCAGCAGACACCGGGACAGGGACAATCAGCCCCAGCATTTT.

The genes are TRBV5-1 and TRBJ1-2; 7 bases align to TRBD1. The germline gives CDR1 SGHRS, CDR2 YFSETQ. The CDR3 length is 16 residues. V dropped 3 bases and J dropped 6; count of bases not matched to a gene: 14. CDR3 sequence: CASSSKGVGQVHGYTF. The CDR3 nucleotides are TGCGCCAGCAGCTCAAAGGGGGTAGGACAGGTCCATGGCTACACCTTC.

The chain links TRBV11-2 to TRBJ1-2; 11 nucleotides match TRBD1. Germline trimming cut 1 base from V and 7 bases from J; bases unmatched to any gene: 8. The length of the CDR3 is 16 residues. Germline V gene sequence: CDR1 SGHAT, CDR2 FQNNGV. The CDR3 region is CASSLVPGTGGRGYTF. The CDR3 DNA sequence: TGTGCCAGCAGCTTAGTGCCGGGGACAGGGGGACGTGGCTACACCTTC.

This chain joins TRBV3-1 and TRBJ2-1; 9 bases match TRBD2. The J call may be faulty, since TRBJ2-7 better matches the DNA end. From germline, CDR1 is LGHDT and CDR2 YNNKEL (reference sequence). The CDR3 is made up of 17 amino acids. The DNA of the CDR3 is TGTGCCAGCAGCCAAGACCCAGGAGCGGGGGGTTACAATGAGCAGTACTTC. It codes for CASSQDPGAGGYNEQYF.

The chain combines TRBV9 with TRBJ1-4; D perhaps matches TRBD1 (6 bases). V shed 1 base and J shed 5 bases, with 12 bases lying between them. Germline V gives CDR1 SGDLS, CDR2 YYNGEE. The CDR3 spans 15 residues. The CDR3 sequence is CASSVMGQTNEKLFF. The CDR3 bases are TGTGCCAGCAGCGTAATGGGACAAACAAATGAAAAACTGTTTTTT.

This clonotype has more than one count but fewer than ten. The CDR3: CASSLLAAGVDEQYF. DNA for the CDR3: TGTGCCAGCAGTTTATTGGCAGCGGGAGTTGATGAGCAGTACTTC. The J gene is TRBJ2-7, the V gene TRBV28; 8 nucleotides line up with TRBD2. J lost 7 bases, V lost 1 base, and 9 bases had no gene match. The CDR3 is made up of 15 amino acids. Germline CDR1 MDHEN, CDR2 SYDVKM.

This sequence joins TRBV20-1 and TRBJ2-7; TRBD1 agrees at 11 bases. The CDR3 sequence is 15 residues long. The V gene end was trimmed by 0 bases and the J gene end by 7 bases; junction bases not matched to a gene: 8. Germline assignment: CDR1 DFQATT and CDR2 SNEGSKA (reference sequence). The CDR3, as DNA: TGCAGTGCTAGAGATGTGGACAGGGGGCACCATGAGCAGTACTTC. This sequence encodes CSARDVDRGHHEQYF.

The CDR3 DNA is TGTGCCAGCAGTGAAGTGGGGAAGGACACTGAAGCTTTCTTT. Its protein product is CASSEVGKDTEAFF. The chain is built from TRBV6-1 and TRBJ1-1; D unresolved. Germline V lookup: CDR1 MNHNS, CDR2 SASEGT. CDR3 size: 14 residues. V was cut by 1 base and J by 3 bases, with 9 bases left in between.

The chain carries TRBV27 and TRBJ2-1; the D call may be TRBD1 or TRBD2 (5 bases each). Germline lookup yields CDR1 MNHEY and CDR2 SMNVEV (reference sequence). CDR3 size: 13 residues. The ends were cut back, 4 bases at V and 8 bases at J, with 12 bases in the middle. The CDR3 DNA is TGTGCCAGCAGTTGGGACCCGAGGGATGAGCAGTTCTTC. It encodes CASSWDPRDEQFF.

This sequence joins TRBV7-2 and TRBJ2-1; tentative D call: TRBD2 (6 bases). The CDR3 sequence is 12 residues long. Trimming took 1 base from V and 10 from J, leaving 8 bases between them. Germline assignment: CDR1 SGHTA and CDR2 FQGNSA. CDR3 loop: CASSLDAGEQFF. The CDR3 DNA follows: TGTGCCAGCAGCTTAGACGCGGGAGAGCAGTTCTTC.

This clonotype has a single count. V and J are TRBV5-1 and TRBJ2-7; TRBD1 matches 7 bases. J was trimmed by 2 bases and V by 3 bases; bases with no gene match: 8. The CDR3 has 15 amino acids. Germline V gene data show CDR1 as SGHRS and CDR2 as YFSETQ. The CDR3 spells CASSSTTGVTYEQYF. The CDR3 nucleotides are TGCGCCAGCAGCTCGACTACAGGGGTTACCTACGAGCAGTACTTC.

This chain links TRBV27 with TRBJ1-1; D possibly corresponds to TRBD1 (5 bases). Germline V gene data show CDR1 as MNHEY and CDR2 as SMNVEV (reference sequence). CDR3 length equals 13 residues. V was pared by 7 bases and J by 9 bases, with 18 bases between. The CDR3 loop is CASNTWGGGKAFF. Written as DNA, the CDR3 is TGTGCCAGCAATACCTGGGGCGGGGGAAAAGCTTTCTTT.

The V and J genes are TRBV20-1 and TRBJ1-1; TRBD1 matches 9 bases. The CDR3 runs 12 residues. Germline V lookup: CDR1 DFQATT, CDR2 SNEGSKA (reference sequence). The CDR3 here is CSLTDRGTEAFF. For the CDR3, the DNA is TGCAGCCTTACGGACAGGGGAACTGAAGCTTTCTTT.